This is a list of T cell receptor beta chains from one sample in a study of blood T cell repertoires in COVID-19. The repertoire was sequenced with immunoSEQ multiplex PCR; TCRdb's copy has only in-frame clones and lacks some. The table lists a few hundred thousand clones, approximately 84% of them singletons. The sequenced sample was peripheral blood. The receptors were gathered from a man aged 45-65 years with acute or convalescent COVID-19. CDR3s include the opening cysteine and the closing phenylalanine or tryptophan. Fields, in order: V gene, D gene, clone size, J gene, CDR3 protein, CDR3 DNA. The D gene is left open where the match is weak. Size is omitted from some rows. Given values are once, few, many or a class for expanded clones.

>TRBV27|TRBD1|.|TRBJ1-2
CASSSGTAVSYGYTF
TGTGCCAGCAGTTCCGGGACAGCAGTTTCCTATGGCTACACCTTC
>TRBV18|TRBD1|few|TRBJ1-1
CASSKDRRTEAFF
TGTGCCAGCTCCAAGGACAGGAGGACTGAAGCTTTCTTT
>TRBV6-4|.|.|TRBJ1-1
CASSDSGESTEAFF
TGTGCCAGCAGTGACTCCGGGGAGAGCACTGAAGCTTTCTTT
>TRBV5-5|TRBD1|.|TRBJ1-6
CASSIQGGPNSPLHF
TGTGCCAGCAGCATACAGGGGGGACCTAATTCACCCCTCCACTTT
>TRBV5-4|TRBD1|.|TRBJ1-2
CASSVNRGDYGYTF
TGTGCCAGCAGCGTGAACAGGGGGGACTATGGCTACACCTTC
>TRBV14|.|.|TRBJ1-5
CASSQDLRQPQHF
TGTGCCAGCAGCCAAGATCTAAGACAGCCCCAGCATTTT
>TRBV21-1|.|.|TRBJ1-5
CASSKVRMRNQPQHF
TGTGCCAGCAGCAAAGTACGGATGCGGAATCAGCCCCAGCATTTT
>TRBV27|.|.|TRBJ1-2
CASSLGGRANYGYTF
TGTGCCAGCAGTCTAGGGGGAAGAGCTAACTATGGCTACACCTTC
>TRBV10-1|.|.|TRBJ2-5
CASSDMTGGSGTQYF
TGCGCCAGCAGTGATATGACAGGTGGATCAGGGACCCAGTACTTC
>TRBV30|.|.|TRBJ1-5
CAWALGGPGQPQHF
TGTGCCTGGGCCTTGGGGGGGCCGGGGCAGCCCCAGCATTTT
>TRBV10-3|.|.|TRBJ1-1
CAISEGLEGRTTEAFF
TGTGCCATCAGTGAGGGGCTGGAGGGTAGGACCACTGAAGCTTTCTTT
>TRBV27|TRBD1|.|TRBJ1-5
CASSPGDRGSNQPQHF
TGTGCCAGCAGTCCAGGTGACAGGGGGAGCAATCAGCCCCAGCATTTT
>TRBV4-1|TRBD1|many|TRBJ2-2
CASSRDSGQGNTGELFF
TGCGCCAGCAGCCGGGACTCTGGACAGGGGAACACCGGGGAGCTGTTTTTT
>TRBV12-5|.|.|TRBJ1-5
CASGLGQSNQPQHF
TGTGCTAGTGGTCTGGGCCAGTCTAATCAGCCCCAGCATTTT
>TRBV11-2|TRBD1|.|TRBJ1-6
CASSLVPGTGLSPLHF
TGTGCCAGCAGCTTAGTCCCCGGGACAGGGCTCTCACCCCTCCACTTT
>TRBV4-1|.|.|TRBJ2-7
CASSQDKLGRRDEQYF
TGCGCCAGCAGCCAAGATAAGCTAGGGAGAAGGGACGAGCAGTACTTC
>TRBV5-1|TRBD1|.|TRBJ2-5
CASSSSGQAQETQYF
TGCGCCAGCAGCTCCTCCGGACAGGCTCAAGAGACCCAGTACTTC
>TRBV30|.|.|TRBJ1-2
CAWSGGRVGYTF
TGTGCCTGGAGTGGGGGCAGGGTCGGCTACACCTTC
>TRBV27|.|.|TRBJ1-5
CASSLSKGGHQPQHF
TGTGCCAGCAGTTTATCCAAAGGGGGTCATCAGCCCCAGCATTTT
>TRBV6-5|.|.|TRBJ2-7
CASSQLTDYEQYF
TGTGCCAGCAGCCAACTCACAGATTACGAGCAGTACTTC
>TRBV6-2/TRBV6-3|TRBD1|.|TRBJ1-4
CASRPGQGRTNEKLFF
TGTGCCAGCAGGCCTGGACAGGGCAGGACTAATGAAAAACTGTTTTTT
>TRBV9|.|.|TRBJ1-1
CASSVGAGEGTEAFF
TGTGCCAGCAGCGTAGGTGCCGGCGAGGGCACTGAAGCTTTCTTT
>TRBV29-1|.|few|TRBJ2-7
CSVEERGRRF
TGCAGCGTTGAAGAACGGGGGAGACGCTTC
>TRBV6-5|.|.|TRBJ1-1
CASSSGHTTNTEAFF
TGTGCCAGCAGTTCGGGACATACGACGAACACTGAAGCTTTCTTT
>TRBV5-1|.|.|TRBJ2-7
CASSGLEGREYF
TGCGCCAGCAGCGGCCTTGAGGGAAGGGAGTACTTC
>TRBV6-6|.|.|TRBJ2-5
CASSYIQVEETQYF
TGTGCCAGCAGTTACATACAGGTAGAAGAGACCCAGTACTTC
>TRBV2|.|.|TRBJ2-1
CASTELQEPNEQFF
TGTGCCAGCACCGAACTACAGGAACCGAATGAGCAGTTCTTC